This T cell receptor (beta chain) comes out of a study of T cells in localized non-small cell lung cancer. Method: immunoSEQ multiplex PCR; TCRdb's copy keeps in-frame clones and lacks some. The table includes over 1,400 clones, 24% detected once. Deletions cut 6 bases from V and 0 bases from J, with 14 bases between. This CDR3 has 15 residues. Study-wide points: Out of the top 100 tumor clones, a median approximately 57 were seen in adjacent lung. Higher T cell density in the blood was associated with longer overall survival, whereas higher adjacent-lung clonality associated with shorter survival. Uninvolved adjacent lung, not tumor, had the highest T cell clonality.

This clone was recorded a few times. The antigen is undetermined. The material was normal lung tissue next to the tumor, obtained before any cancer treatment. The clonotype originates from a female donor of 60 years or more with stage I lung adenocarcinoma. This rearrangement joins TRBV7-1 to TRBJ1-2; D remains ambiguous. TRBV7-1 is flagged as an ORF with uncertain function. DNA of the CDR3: TGTGCCAGCAGGAGGTCCGGGAGTTCTAACTATGGCTACACCTTC. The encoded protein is CASRRSGSSNYGYTF.